What follows are 8 T cell receptor beta chains derived from one specimen sequenced in a study of blood T cell repertoires in COVID-19. Libraries were prepared by immunoSEQ multiplex PCR; TCRdb keeps only in-frame clonotypes and omits some of them. Of about 250,000 clones listed, 70% to 90% are singletons. Sequenced material: PBMCs or T cells enriched from blood (not recorded which). Every receptor here comes from a woman aged 25-40 years who had recovered from COVID-19.

This chain uses TRBV4-1 with TRBJ1-1, with no clear D. The CDR3 has 15 residues. V lost 1 base and J lost 1, with 10 bases in between. Germline CDR1 is MGHRA and CDR2 is YSYEKL. CDR3 DNA: TGCGCCAGCAGCCAAGTACCGGCAGGGAACACTGAAGCTTTCTTT. This sequence encodes CASSQVPAGNTEAFF.

J is TRBJ1-2 and V is TRBV5-6; the D is unclear. The germline V gene has CDR1 SGHDT and CDR2 YYEEEE. With 7 bases removed from V and 4 bases from J, the gap between germline ends came to 14 bases. The CDR3 has 13 amino acids. The CDR3, as DNA: TGTGCCAGCTCCGACGGGGTCTCCTATGGCTACACCTTC. Its protein is CASSDGVSYGYTF.

The chain couples TRBV28 to TRBJ2-1, with TRBD1 as a possible D gene (5 bases). Trimming left V 5 bases short and J 12 bases short, with 14 bases between. CDR1 MDHEN and CDR2 SYDVKM come from the germline V gene. The CDR3 has 12 amino acids. The CDR3 region is CASSGREVAQFF. The DNA of the CDR3 is TGTGCCAGCAGTGGCAGGGAAGTTGCGCAGTTCTTC.

The CDR3 DNA follows: TGTGCCAGCAGTGACTCGCCAGAACAGAACTATGGCTACACCTTC. Protein sequence: CASSDSPEQNYGYTF. This chain connects TRBV6-4 to TRBJ1-2, with unresolved D. The CDR3 consists of 15 residues. The V gene's germline CDR1 is MRHNA and CDR2 SNTAGT. V lost 0 bases to trimming and J lost 2 bases, with 10 bases between them.

V gene TRBV7-6 combines with J gene TRBJ2-5; TRBD2 matches at 8 bases. This CDR3 has 16 residues. Unmatched junction bases numbered 10, after V lost 5 bases and J lost 2 bases. Germline V CDR1 and CDR2: SGHVS, FNYEAQ. In nucleotides, the CDR3 is TGTGCCAGCAGCGGCCGCGGGAGGAGAAAGCAAGAGACCCAGTACTTC. Translated: CASSGRGRRKQETQYF.

The chain carries TRBV19 and TRBJ1-2, with D perhaps TRBD1 (5 bases). The length of the CDR3 is 13 residues. Germline V gene sequence: CDR1 LNHDA, CDR2 SQIVND (reference sequence). The V end was cut by 3 bases, the J end by 2 bases, with 7 bases between. The CDR3 spells CASSIGANYGYTF. The CDR3 coding sequence is TGTGCCAGTAGTATTGGGGCAAACTATGGCTACACCTTC.

This chain uses TRBV28 with TRBJ1-1; TRBD1 might be the D (6 bases). The germline V gene has CDR1 MDHEN and CDR2 SYDVKM. The CDR3 runs 17 residues. Trimming cost V 8 bases and J 4 bases, with 26 bases left between them. The DNA for the CDR3 is TGTGCCAGCCGGAGGGGGGGGGTTGAGGTTAAGGGCACTGAAGCTTTCTTT. This codes for CASRRGGVEVKGTEAFF.

This sequence joins TRBV28 and TRBJ1-5; D remains ambiguous. V was clipped by 3 bases and J by 3 bases, with 6 bases between them. CDR3 length equals 13 residues. CDR1 and CDR2 (germline): MDHEN, SYDVKM. CDR3 amino acids: CASSFRDNQPQHF. The DNA for the CDR3 is TGTGCCAGCAGTTTTCGAGACAATCAGCCCCAGCATTTT. Drawing the rest from reference TRBV28 and TRBJ1-5, the complete variable domain is DVKVTQSSRYLVKRTGEKVFLECVQDMDHENMFWYRQDPGLGLRLIYFSYDVKMKEKGDIPEGYSVSREKKERFSLILESASTNQTSMYLCASSFRDNQPQHFGDGTRLSIL.